A selection of T cell receptor beta chains follows, all from one sample in a study of shared clonotypes between healthy human individuals. Sequencing used immunoSEQ multiplex PCR; TCRdb keeps in-frame clones, though not all of them. This table holds about 600,000 clones, 95% to 98% found once. The sequenced sample consisted of naive CD8+ T cells sorted from blood. The origin of the receptors is a man aged 25-45 years in good health. Both conserved end residues are part of each CDR3. A D gene is named only where the DNA matches it firmly. Not every row has a clone size; where given, it reads once, few, many or a size class.

V gene	D gene	clone size	J gene	CDR3 DNA	CDR3 protein
TRBV19	TRBD2	NA	TRBJ2-5	TGTGCCAGTAGTATACGGACTAGCCAAGAGACCCAGTACTTC	CASSIRTSQETQYF
TRBV2	NA	NA	TRBJ2-2	TGTGCCAGCAGGGGCGAGGCGAACACCGGGGAGCTGTTTTTT	CASRGEANTGELFF
TRBV10-3	NA	NA	TRBJ2-7	TGTGCCATCCAAACAGGTACCTCCTACGAGCAGTACTTC	CAIQTGTSYEQYF
TRBV9	NA	few	TRBJ1-5	TGTGCCAGCAGCGTTGACGGTAGCAATCAGCCCCAGCATTTT	CASSVDGSNQPQHF
TRBV18	NA	NA	TRBJ2-4	TGTGCCAGCTCACGAACAGACGCCAAAAACATTCAGTACTTC	CASSRTDAKNIQYF
TRBV5-1	NA	NA	TRBJ2-7	TGCGCCAGCAGCTTGGACCGACGGGGGGAGCAGTACTTC	CASSLDRRGEQYF
TRBV7-9	NA	NA	TRBJ1-5	TGTGCCAGCAGCTGGGGGGGGCCCCAGCATTTT	CASSWGGPQHF
TRBV9	TRBD2	NA	TRBJ2-1	TGTGCCAGCGGAGTGAGCGGGGGCCCCTACAATGAGCAGTTCTTC	CASGVSGGPYNEQFF
TRBV7-9	NA	NA	TRBJ2-2	TGTGCCAGCAGCCCATACTTGGCGGTGGACACCGGGGAGCTGTTTTTT	CASSPYLAVDTGELFF
TRBV6-5	NA	NA	TRBJ1-1	TGTGCCAGCAGTGCGGCAGGGTCGGGAGCTTTCTTT	CASSAAGSGAFF
TRBV7-2	TRBD1	NA	TRBJ2-5	TGTGCCAGCAGCTTGACAGGGGGGCAAGAGACCCAGTACTTC	CASSLTGGQETQYF
TRBV7-6	NA	NA	TRBJ2-3	TGTGCCAGCAGCTCTATCGAGACTGGGGATACGCAGTATTTT	CASSSIETGDTQYF
TRBV2	TRBD1	NA	TRBJ1-2	TGTGCCATCCTGACAGGGAACTATGGCTACACCTTC	CAILTGNYGYTF
TRBV4-2	TRBD2	NA	TRBJ2-1	TGTGCCAGCAGCCAAGATTCGACTAGCGGGAGCGATGAGCAGTTCTTC	CASSQDSTSGSDEQFF
TRBV4-1	NA	NA	TRBJ2-2	TGCGCCAGCAGTTCTTTTCCCGGGGAGCTGTTTTTT	CASSSFPGELFF
TRBV6-1	NA	NA	TRBJ2-3	TGTGCCAGCAGTGAACTAGAGTGGGCGGGCGTGGATACGCAGTATTTT	CASSELEWAGVDTQYF
TRBV4-1	TRBD2	NA	TRBJ2-7	TGCGCCAGCAGCCCCCTGGGGCGGGGGTCCTACGAGCAGTACTTC	CASSPLGRGSYEQYF
TRBV28	TRBD2	NA	TRBJ2-7	TGTGCCAGCAGTCTCAGCGGGAGGCCTTACGAGCAGTACTTC	CASSLSGRPYEQYF